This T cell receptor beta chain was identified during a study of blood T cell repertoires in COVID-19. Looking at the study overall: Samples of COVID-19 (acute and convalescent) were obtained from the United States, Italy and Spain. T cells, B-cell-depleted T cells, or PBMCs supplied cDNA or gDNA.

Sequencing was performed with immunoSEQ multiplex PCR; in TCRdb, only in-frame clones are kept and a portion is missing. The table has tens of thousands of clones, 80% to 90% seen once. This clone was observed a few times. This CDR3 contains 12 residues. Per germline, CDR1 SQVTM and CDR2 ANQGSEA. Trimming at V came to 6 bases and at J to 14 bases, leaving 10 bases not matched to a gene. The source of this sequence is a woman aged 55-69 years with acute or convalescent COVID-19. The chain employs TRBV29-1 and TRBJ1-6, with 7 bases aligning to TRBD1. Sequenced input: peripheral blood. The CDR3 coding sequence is TGCAGCGTGGAGACAGGGTCTTCCACCCTCCACTTT. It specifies CSVETGSSTLHF.